Shown below are 5 T cell receptor beta chains from a single sample sequenced in a study of T-cell reconstitution after alpha-beta-depleted transplantation in children. The library targeted TCRbeta and was prepared with unique molecular identifiers. A single record per CDR3 protein comes from TCRdb applying MiXCR to the PCR reads. The sample lists approximately 390,000 distinct CDR3 sequences, about 11% occurring once. This sample comprised PBMCs from the stem cell graft donor, obtained from the stem cell graft. These receptors were taken from a human donor who donated a stem cell graft to a child with acute myeloid leukemia.

This clonotype was seen a few times. The chain carries TRBV3-1 and TRBJ2-7; 12 nucleotides align to TRBD1. In germline, CDR1 is LGHDT, CDR2 YNNKEL (reference sequence). V was clipped by 2 bases and J by 5 bases; unmatched bases: 4. The CDR3 is 15 residues long. The CDR3 region has the DNA TGTGCCAGCAGCCAAAGGGGACAGGGGGCCCACGAGCAGTACTTC. As protein: CASSQRGQGAHEQYF.

The V call is TRBV10-3, the J call TRBJ2-3, with 8 nucleotides matching TRBD2. The CDR3 is made up of 14 amino acids. Germline V lookup: CDR1 ENHRY, CDR2 SYGVKD. The trim removed 10 bases at V and 0 bases at J, leaving 6 bases unmatched. CDR3 protein: CATCGLASTDTQYF. The DNA of the CDR3 is TGTGCCACCTGCGGACTAGCTAGCACAGATACGCAGTATTTT.

J is TRBJ1-5 and V is TRBV2; D possibly corresponds to TRBD1 (5 bases). The CDR3 totals 14 residues. CDR1 and CDR2 from the germline V gene are SNHLY and FYNNEI. V was trimmed by 5 bases and J by 3 bases, leaving 11 bases between them. CDR3 in amino acids: CASSKDSYNQPQHF. The CDR3 DNA follows: TGTGCCAGCAGTAAAGACAGTTACAATCAGCCCCAGCATTTT.

This clonotype has ten or more counts. The V and J genes are TRBV5-1 and TRBJ1-1; D is possibly TRBD1 (6 bases). The ends were cut back, 2 bases at V and 5 bases at J, with 10 bases in the middle. The CDR3 is 13 amino acids. The germline CDR1 and CDR2 sequences are SGHRS and YFSETQ. The DNA of the CDR3 is TGCGCCAGCAGCTTCAACAGGGAAACTGAAGCTTTCTTT. This translates into CASSFNRETEAFF.

The chain has TRBV12-5 and TRBJ2-3; 12 nucleotides match TRBD2. V lost 6 bases, J lost 2 bases, and 6 bases stayed unmatched. This CDR3 comprises 16 residues. CDR1 is LGHNT and CDR2 is FRNRAP in the germline V gene. CDR3 loop: CASGRGTSGLTDTQYF. The CDR3 coding sequence is TGTGCTAGTGGGCGGGGGACTAGCGGGCTCACAGATACGCAGTATTTT.